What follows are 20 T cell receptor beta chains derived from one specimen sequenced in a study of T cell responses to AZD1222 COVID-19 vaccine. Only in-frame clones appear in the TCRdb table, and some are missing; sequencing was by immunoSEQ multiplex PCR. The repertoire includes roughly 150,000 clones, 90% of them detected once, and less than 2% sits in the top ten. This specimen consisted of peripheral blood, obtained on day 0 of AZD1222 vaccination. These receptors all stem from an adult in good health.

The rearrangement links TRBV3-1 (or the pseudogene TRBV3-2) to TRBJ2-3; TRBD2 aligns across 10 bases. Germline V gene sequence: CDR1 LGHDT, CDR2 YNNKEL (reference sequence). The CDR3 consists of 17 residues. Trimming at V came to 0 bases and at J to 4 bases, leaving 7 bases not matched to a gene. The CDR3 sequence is CASSQDWLAGEADTQYF. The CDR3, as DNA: TGTGCCAGCAGCCAAGATTGGCTAGCGGGAGAGGCAGATACGCAGTATTTT.

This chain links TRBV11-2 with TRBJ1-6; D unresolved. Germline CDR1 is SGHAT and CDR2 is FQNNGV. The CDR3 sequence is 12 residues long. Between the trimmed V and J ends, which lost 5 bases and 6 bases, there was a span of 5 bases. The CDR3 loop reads CASSPFNSPLHF. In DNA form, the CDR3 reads TGTGCCAGCAGCCCTTTTAATTCACCCCTCCACTTT.

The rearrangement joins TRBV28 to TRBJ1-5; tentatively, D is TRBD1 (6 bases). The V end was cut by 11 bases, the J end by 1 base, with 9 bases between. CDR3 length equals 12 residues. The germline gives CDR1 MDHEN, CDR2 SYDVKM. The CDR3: CASDSSNQPQHF. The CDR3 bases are TGTGCCTCGGACAGCAGCAATCAGCCCCAGCATTTT.

The CDR3 spells CASSITSDQETQYF. CDR3 coding DNA: TGTGCCAGCAGCATCACTAGCGACCAAGAGACCCAGTACTTC. This rearrangement joins TRBV7-9 to TRBJ2-5, with 7 positions matching TRBD2. V lost 5 bases to trimming and J lost 0 bases; unmatched junction nucleotides: 3. The length of the CDR3 is 14 residues. The V gene's germline CDR1 is SEHNR and CDR2 FQNEAQ (reference sequence).

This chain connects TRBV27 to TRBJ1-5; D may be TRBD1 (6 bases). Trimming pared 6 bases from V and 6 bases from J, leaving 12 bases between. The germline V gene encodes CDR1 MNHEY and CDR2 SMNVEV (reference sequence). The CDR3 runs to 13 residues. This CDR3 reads CASRATGTQPQHF. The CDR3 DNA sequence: TGTGCCAGCAGGGCCACAGGGACTCAGCCCCAGCATTTT.

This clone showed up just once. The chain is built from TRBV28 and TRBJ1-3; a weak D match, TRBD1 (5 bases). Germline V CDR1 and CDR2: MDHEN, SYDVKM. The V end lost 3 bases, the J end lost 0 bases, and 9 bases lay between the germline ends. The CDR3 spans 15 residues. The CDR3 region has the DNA TGTGCCAGCAGTTTTGGGGGAAACTCTGGAAACACCATATATTTT. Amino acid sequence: CASSFGGNSGNTIYF.

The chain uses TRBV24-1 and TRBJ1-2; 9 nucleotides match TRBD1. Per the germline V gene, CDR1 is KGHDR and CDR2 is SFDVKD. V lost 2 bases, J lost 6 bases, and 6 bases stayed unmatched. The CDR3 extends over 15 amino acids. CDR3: CATSDSSRTGDGYTF. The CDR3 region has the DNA TGTGCCACCAGTGATTCATCACGGACAGGGGATGGCTACACCTTC.

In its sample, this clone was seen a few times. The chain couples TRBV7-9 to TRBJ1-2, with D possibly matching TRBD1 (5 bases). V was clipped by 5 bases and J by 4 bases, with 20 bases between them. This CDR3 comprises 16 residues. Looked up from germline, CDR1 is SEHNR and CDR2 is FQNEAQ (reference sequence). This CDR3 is CASSISGRGDAYGYTF. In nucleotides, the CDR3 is TGTGCCAGCAGCATATCGGGGCGCGGGGACGCCTATGGCTACACCTTC.

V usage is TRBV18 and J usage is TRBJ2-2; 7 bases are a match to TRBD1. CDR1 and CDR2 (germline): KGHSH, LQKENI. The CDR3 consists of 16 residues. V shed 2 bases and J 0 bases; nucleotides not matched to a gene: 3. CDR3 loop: CASSPRDRANTGELFF. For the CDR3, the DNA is TGTGCCAGCTCACCAAGGGACAGAGCGAACACCGGGGAGCTGTTTTTT. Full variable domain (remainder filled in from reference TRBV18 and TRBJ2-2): NAGVMQNPRHLVRRRGQEARLRCSPMKGHSHVYWYRQLPEEGLKFMVYLQKENIIDESGMPKERFSAEFPKEGPSILRIQQVVRGDSAAYFCASSPRDRANTGELFFGEGSRLTVL.

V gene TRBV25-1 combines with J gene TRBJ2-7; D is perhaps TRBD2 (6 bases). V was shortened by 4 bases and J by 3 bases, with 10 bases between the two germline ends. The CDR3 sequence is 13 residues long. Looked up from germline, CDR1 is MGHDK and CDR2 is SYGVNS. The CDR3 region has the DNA TGTGCCAGCAGTGGCCGGGACTTCTACGAGCAGTACTTC. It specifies CASSGRDFYEQYF.

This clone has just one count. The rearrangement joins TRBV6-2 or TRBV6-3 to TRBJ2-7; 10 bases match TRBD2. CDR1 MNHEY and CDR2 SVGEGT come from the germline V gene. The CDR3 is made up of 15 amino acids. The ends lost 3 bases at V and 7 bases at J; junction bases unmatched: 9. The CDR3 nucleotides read TGTGCCAGCAGTTATTCCAGCGGGAGGGCTCGGGAGCAGTACTTC. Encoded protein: CASSYSSGRAREQYF.

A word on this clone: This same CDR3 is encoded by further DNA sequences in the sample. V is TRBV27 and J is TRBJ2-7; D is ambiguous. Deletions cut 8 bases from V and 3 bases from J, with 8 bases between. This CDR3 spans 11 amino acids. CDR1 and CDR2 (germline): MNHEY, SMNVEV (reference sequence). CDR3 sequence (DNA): TGTGCCAGCTCCCTTGGCTACGAGCAGTACTTC. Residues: CASSLGYEQYF.

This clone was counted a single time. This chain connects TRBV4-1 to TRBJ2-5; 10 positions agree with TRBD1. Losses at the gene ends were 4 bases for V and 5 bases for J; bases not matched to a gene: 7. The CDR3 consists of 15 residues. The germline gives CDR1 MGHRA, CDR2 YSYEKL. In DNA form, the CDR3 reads TGCGCCAGCAGCCCGCTGACAGGGGGCGTGGAGACCCAGTACTTC. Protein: CASSPLTGGVETQYF.

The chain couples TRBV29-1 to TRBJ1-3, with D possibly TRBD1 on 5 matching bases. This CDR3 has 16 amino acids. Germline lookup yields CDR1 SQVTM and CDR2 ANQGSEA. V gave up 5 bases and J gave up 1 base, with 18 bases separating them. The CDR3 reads CSVRGGAGLSGNTIYF. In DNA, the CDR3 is TGCAGCGTTAGGGGAGGAGCAGGGCTTTCTGGAAACACCATATATTTT.

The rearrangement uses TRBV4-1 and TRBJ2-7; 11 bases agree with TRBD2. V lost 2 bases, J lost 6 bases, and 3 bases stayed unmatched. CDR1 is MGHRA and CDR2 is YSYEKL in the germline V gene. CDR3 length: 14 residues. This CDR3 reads CASSQPGLAGEQYF. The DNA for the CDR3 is TGCGCCAGCAGCCAACCCGGACTAGCGGGCGAGCAGTACTTC.

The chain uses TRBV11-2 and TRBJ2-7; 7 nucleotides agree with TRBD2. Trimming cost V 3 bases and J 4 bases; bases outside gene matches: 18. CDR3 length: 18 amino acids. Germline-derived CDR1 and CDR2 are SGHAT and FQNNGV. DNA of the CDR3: TGTGCCAGCAGCTTCCCATCTTCTAGCGGCTCCAGGAAATACGAGCAGTACTTC. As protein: CASSFPSSSGSRKYEQYF.

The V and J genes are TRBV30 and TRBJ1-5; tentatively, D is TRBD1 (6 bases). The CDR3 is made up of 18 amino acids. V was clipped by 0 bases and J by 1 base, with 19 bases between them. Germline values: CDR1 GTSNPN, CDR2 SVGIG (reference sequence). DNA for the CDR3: TGTGCCTGGAGTGTGAGTGGGGGCGAAAGGAAAAGCAATCAGCCCCAGCATTTT. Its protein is CAWSVSGGERKSNQPQHF.

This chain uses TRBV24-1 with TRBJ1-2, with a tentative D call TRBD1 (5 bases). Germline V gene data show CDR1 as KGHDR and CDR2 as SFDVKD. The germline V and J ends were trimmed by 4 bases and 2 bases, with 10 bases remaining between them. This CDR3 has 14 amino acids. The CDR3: CATSEVGVNYGYTF. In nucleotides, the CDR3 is TGTGCCACCAGTGAGGTGGGGGTAAACTATGGCTACACCTTC.

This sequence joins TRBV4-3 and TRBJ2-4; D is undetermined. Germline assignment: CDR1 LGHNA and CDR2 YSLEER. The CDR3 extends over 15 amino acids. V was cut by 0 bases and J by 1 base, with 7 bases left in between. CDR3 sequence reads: CASSQDAGAKNIQYF. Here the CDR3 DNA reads TGCGCCAGCAGCCAAGACGCCGGGGCCAAAAACATTCAGTACTTC.

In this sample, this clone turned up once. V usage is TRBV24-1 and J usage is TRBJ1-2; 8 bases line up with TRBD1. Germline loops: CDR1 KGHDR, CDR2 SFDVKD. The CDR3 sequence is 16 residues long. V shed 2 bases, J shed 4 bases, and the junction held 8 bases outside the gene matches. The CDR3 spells CATSDSSPGGSYGYTF. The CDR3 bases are TGTGCCACCAGTGATTCCTCACCAGGGGGCAGCTATGGCTACACCTTC.